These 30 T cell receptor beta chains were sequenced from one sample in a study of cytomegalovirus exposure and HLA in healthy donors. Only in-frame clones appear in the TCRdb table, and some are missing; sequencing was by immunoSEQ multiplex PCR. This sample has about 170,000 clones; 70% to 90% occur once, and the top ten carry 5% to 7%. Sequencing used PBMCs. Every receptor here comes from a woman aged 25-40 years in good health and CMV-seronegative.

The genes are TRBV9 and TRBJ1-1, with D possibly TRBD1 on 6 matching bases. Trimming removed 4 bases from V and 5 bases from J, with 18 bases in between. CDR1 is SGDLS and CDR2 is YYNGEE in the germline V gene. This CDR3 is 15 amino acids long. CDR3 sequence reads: CASSLQGHPPTEAFF. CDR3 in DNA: TGTGCCAGCAGCCTTCAGGGACACCCCCCTACTGAAGCTTTCTTT.

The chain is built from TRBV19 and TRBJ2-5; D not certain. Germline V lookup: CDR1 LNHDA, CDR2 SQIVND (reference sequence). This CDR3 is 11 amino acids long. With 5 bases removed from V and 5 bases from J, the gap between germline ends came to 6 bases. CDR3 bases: TGTGCCAGTAGTCTTGCCGAGACCCAGTACTTC. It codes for CASSLAETQYF. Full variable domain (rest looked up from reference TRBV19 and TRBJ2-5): DGGITQSPKYLFRKEGQNVTLSCEQNLNHDAMYWYRQDPGQGLRLIYYSQIVNDFQKGDIAEGYSVSREKKESFPLTVTSAQKNPTAFYLCASSLAETQYFGPGTRLLVL.

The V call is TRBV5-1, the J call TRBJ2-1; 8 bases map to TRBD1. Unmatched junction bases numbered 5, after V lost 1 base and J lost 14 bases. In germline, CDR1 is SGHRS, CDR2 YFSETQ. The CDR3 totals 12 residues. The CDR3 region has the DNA TGCGCCAGCAGCTTGATGGGACAGGACGAGTTCTTC. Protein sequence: CASSLMGQDEFF.

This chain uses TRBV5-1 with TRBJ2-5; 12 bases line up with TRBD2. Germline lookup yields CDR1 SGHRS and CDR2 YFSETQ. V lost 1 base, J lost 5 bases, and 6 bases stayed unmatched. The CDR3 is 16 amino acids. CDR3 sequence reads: CASSLRLAGGVETQYF. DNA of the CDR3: TGCGCCAGCAGCTTGAGGCTAGCGGGGGGGGTGGAGACCCAGTACTTC.

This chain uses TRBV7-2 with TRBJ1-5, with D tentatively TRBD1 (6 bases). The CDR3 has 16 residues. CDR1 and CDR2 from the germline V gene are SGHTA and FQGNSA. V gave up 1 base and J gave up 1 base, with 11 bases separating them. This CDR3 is CASSLETGRSNQPQHF. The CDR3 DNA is TGTGCCAGCAGCTTAGAAACAGGGAGGAGCAATCAGCCCCAGCATTTT.

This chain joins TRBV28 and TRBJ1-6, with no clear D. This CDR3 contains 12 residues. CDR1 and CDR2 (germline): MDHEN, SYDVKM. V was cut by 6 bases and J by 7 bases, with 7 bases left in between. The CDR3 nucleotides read TGTGCCAGCAGGCCGACAAATTCACCCCTCCACTTT. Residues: CASRPTNSPLHF.

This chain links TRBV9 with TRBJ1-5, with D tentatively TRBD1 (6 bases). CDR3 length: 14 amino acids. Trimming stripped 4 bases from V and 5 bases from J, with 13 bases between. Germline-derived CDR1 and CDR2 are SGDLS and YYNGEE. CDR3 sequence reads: CASSPDRNYQPQHF. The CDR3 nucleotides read TGTGCCAGCAGCCCCGACAGGAATTATCAGCCCCAGCATTTT.

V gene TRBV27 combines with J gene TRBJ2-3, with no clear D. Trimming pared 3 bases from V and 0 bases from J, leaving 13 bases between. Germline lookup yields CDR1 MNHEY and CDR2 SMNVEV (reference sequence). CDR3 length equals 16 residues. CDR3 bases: TGTGCCAGCAGTTTTTTCATCCCAGGTAGCACAGATACGCAGTATTTT. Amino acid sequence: CASSFFIPGSTDTQYF.

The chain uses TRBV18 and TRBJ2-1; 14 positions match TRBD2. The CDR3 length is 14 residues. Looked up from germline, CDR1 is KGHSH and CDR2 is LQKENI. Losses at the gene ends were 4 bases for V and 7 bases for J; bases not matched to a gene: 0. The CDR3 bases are TGTGCCAGCTCACGGACTAGCGGGGGGAATGAGCAGTTCTTC. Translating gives CASSRTSGGNEQFF.

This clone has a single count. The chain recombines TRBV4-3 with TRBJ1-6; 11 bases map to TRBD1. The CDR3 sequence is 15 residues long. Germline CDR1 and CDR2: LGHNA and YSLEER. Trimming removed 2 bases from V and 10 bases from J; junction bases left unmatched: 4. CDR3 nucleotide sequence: TGCGCCAGCAGCCAAAGCGGGACAGGGGGATCACCCCTCCACTTT. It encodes CASSQSGTGGSPLHF.

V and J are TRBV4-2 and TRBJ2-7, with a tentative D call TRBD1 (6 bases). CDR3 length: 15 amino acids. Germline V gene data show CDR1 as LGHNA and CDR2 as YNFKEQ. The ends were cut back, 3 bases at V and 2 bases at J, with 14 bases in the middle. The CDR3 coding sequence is TGTGCCAGCAGCCAGGGGACGGACAGAACCTACGAGCAGTACTTC. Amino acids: CASSQGTDRTYEQYF.

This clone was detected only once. CDR3 amino acids: CSVEDQSSGGYSETQYF. CDR3 nucleotides: TGCAGCGTTGAAGATCAATCTAGCGGGGGCTACAGTGAGACCCAGTACTTC. The chain uses TRBV29-1 and TRBJ2-5; 10 bases match TRBD2. J lost 5 bases, V lost 0 bases, and 12 bases had no gene match. Germline-derived CDR1 and CDR2 are SQVTM and ANQGSEA. CDR3 length: 17 residues.

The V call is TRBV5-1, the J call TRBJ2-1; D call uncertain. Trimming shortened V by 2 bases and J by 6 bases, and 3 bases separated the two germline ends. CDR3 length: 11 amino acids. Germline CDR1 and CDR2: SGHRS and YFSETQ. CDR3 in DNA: TGCGCCAGCAGCTTACTCAATGAGCAGTTCTTC. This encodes CASSLLNEQFF. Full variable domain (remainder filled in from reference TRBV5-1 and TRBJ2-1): KAGVTQTPRYLIKTRGQQVTLSCSPISGHRSVSWYQQTPGQGLQFLFEYFSETQRNKGNFPGRFSGRQFSNSRSEMNVSTLELGDSALYLCASSLLNEQFFGPGTRLTVL.

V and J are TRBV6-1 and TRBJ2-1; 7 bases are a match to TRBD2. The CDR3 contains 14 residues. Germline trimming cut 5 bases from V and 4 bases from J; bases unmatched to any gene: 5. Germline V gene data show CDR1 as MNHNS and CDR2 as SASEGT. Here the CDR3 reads CASSFSGPYNEQFF. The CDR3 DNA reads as TGTGCCAGCAGTTTTAGCGGGCCTTACAATGAGCAGTTCTTC.

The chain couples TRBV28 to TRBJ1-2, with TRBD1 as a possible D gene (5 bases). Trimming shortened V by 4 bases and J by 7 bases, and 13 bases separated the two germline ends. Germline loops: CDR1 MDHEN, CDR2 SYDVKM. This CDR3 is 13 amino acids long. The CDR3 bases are TGTGCCAGCAGTTCGGGGCAGGAAGGTGGCTACACCTTC. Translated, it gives CASSSGQEGGYTF.

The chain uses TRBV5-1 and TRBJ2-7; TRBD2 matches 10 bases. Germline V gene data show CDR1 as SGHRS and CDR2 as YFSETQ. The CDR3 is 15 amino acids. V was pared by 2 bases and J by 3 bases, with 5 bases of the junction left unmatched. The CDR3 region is CASSLGTSVLYEQYF. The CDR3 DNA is TGCGCCAGCAGCTTAGGGACTAGCGTGCTCTACGAGCAGTACTTC.

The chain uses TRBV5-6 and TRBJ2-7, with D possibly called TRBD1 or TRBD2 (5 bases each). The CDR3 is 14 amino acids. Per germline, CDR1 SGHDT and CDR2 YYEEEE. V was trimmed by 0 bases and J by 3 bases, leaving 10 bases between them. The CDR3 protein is CASSLAGQYYEQYF. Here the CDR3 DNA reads TGTGCCAGCAGCTTGGCGGGGCAGTACTACGAGCAGTACTTC.

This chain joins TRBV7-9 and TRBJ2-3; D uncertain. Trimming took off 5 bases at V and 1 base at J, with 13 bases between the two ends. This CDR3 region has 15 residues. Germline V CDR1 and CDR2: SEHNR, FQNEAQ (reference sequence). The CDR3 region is CASSPTVAGTDTQYF. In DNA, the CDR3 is TGTGCCAGCAGCCCCACTGTGGCGGGCACAGATACGCAGTATTTT.

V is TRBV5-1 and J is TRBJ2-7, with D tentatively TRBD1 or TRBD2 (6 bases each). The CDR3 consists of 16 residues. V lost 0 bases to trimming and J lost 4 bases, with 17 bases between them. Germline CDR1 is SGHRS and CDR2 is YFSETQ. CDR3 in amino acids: CASSLATGRGVYEQYF. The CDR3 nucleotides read TGCGCCAGCAGCTTGGCGACGGGTAGGGGGGTGTACGAGCAGTACTTC.

CDR3 residues: CASSEGSYGYTF. The CDR3 DNA sequence: TGTGCCAGCAGTGAAGGCAGCTATGGCTACACCTTC. The chain recombines TRBV6-1 with TRBJ1-2, with no clear D. V dropped 1 base and J dropped 4 bases, with 4 bases sitting between them. CDR1 is MNHNS and CDR2 is SASEGT in the germline V gene. The CDR3 consists of 12 residues.

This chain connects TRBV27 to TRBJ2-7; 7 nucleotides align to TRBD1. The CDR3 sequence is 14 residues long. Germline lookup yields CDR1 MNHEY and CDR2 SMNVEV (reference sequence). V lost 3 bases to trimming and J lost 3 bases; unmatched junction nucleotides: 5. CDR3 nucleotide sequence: TGTGCCAGCAGTTTCAGGGGACAGTTCTACGAGCAGTACTTC. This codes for CASSFRGQFYEQYF.

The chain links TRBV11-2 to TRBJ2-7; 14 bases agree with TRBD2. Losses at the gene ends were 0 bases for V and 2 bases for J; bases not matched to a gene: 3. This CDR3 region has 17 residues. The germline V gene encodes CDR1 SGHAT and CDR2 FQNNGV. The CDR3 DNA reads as TGTGCCAGCAGCTTAGACCGACTAGCGGGGGGGACCTACGAGCAGTACTTC. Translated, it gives CASSLDRLAGGTYEQYF.

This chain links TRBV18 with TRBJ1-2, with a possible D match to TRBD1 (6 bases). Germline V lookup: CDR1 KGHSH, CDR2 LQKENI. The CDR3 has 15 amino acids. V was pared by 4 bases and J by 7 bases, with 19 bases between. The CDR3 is CASSLPLQGGFGYTF. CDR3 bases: TGTGCCAGCTCACTCCCATTACAGGGAGGATTTGGCTACACCTTC.

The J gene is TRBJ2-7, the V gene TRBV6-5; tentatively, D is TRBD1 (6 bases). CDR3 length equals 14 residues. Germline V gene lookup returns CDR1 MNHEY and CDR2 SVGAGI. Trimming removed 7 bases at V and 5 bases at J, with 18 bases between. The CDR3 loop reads CASTDGAGVNEQYF. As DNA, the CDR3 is TGTGCCAGCACTGATGGGGCAGGGGTCAACGAGCAGTACTTC.

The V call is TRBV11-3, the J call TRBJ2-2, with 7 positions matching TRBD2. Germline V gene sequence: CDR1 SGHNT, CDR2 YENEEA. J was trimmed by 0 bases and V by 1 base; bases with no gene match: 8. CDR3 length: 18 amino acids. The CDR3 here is CASSLASTAGPNTGELFF. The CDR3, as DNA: TGTGCCAGCAGCTTAGCATCCACAGCGGGGCCGAACACCGGGGAGCTGTTTTTT.

CDR3 loop: CASSYRVGHSGNTIYF. The CDR3 DNA is TGTGCCAGCAGTTACAGGGTCGGCCACTCTGGAAACACCATATATTTT. The chain has TRBV6-5 and TRBJ1-3; D unresolved. CDR3 length: 16 residues. Germline CDR1 and CDR2: MNHEY and SVGAGI. Trimming removed 2 bases at V and 0 bases at J, with 11 bases between.

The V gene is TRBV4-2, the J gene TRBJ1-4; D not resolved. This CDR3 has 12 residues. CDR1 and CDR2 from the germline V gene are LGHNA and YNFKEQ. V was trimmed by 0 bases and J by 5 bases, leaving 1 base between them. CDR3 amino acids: CASSQENEKLFF. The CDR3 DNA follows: TGTGCCAGCAGCCAAGAGAATGAAAAACTGTTTTTT.

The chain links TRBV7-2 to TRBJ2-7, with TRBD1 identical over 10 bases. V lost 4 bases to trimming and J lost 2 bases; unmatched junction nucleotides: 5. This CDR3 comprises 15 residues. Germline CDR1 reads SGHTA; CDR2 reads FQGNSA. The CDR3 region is CASSYTGTGAYEQYF. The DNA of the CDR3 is TGTGCCAGCAGCTATACTGGGACAGGGGCCTACGAGCAGTACTTC.

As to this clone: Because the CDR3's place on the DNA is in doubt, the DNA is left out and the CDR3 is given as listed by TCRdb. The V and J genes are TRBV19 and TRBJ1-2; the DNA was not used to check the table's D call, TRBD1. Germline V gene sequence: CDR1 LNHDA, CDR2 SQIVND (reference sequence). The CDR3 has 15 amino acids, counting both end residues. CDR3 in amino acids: CASTSGRAFIYGYTF.

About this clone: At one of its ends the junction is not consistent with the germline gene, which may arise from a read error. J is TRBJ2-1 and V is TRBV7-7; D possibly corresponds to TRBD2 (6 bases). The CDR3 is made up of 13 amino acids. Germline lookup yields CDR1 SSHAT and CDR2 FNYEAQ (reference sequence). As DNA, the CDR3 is TGTGCTAGCAGCCCCCGACTAGGCGGTGAGCAGTTCTTC. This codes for CASSPRLGGEQFF.